This is a list of T cell receptor beta chains from one sample in a study of T cell responses to AZD1222 COVID-19 vaccine. Clones were read by immunoSEQ multiplex PCR, and TCRdb kept only the in-frame ones, dropping some. The repertoire has about 150,000 clones, around nine tenths of them found once; the top ten carry over 1.5%. Material: peripheral blood, obtained on day 0 of AZD1222 vaccination. The source is an adult in good health. Both conserved end residues are part of each CDR3.

v_gene: TRBV5-1; j_gene: TRBJ2-3; CDR3aa: CASSLESYTDTQYF
v_gene: TRBV7-9; j_gene: TRBJ1-3; CDR3aa: CASSLAGRGLNTIYF
v_gene: TRBV29-1; j_gene: TRBJ1-3; CDR3aa: CSVEDWTKGTIYF
v_gene: TRBV27; j_gene: TRBJ1-5; CDR3aa: CASSFVGTGNQPQHF
v_gene: TRBV5-7; j_gene: TRBJ2-6; CDR3aa: CASSSGPSGANVLTF
v_gene: TRBV15; j_gene: TRBJ1-5; CDR3aa: CATSRDQGGHQPQHF
v_gene: TRBV5-8; j_gene: TRBJ2-3; CDR3aa: CASSAWGGAPGLPSIDTQYF
v_gene: TRBV19; j_gene: TRBJ2-7; CDR3aa: CASSGPGLAVYEQYF
v_gene: TRBV29-1; j_gene: TRBJ1-2; CDR3aa: CSVEDSWARGYTF
v_gene: TRBV29-1; j_gene: TRBJ2-1; CDR3aa: CSVDGQKYNEQFF
v_gene: TRBV3-1/TRBV3-2; j_gene: TRBJ2-3; CDR3aa: CASSQDLTGPRTDTQYF
v_gene: TRBV4-3; j_gene: TRBJ2-1; CDR3aa: CASSQEPGTSSAYNEQFF
v_gene: TRBV5-5; j_gene: TRBJ2-7; CDR3aa: CASSLADYEQYF
v_gene: TRBV7-9; j_gene: TRBJ2-3; CDR3aa: CASSFRDPRGTQYF
v_gene: TRBV6-5; j_gene: TRBJ2-5; CDR3aa: CASSRLGETQYF
v_gene: TRBV6-5; j_gene: TRBJ1-6; CDR3aa: CASQKSGQGSSPLHF
v_gene: TRBV5-1; j_gene: TRBJ2-5; CDR3aa: CASSFPDRGRQETQYF
v_gene: TRBV5-4; j_gene: TRBJ1-2; CDR3aa: CASRTGDYGYTF